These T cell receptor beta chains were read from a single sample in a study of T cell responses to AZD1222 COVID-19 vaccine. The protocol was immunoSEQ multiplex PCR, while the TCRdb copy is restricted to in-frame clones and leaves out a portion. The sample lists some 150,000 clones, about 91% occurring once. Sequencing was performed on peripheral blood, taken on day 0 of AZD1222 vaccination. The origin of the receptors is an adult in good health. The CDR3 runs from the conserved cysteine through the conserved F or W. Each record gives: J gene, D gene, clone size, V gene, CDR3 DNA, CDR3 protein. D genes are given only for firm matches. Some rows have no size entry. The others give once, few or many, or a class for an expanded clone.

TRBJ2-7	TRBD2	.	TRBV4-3	TGCGCCAGCAGCTCTTGGGGAGCGGGGGGGCCGGTAAGCGAGCAGTACTTC	CASSSWGAGGPVSEQYF
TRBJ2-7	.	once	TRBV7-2	TGTGCCAGCACCTCCCAGGTGGACTACTACGAGCAGTACTTC	CASTSQVDYYEQYF
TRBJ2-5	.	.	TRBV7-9	TGTGCCAGCAGCTTTCTTGGTGCGGGAGAGACCCAGTACTTC	CASSFLGAGETQYF
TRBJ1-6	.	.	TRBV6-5	TGTGCCAGCAGTTACCGACGAGGTCCCCTCCACTTT	CASSYRRGPLHF
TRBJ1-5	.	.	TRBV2	TGTGCCAGCACAGGGGCGAATCAGCCCCAGCATTTT	CASTGANQPQHF
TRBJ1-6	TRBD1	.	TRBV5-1	TGCGCCAGCAGCCGAGGGACAGGGTGGTCACCCCTCCACTTT	CASSRGTGWSPLHF
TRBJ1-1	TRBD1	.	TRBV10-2	TGCGCCAGCAGGCAGGGGGCGGCCACTGAAGCTTTCTTT	CASRQGAATEAFF
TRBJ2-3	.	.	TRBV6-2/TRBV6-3	TGTGCCAGCAGTTACGGAGGGAGCACAGATACGCAGTATTTT	CASSYGGSTDTQYF
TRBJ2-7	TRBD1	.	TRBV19	TGTGCCAGCTCTACGGGACAGGGATCTTACGAGCAGTACTTC	CASSTGQGSYEQYF
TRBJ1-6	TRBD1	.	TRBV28	TGTGCCAGCAGTTCGGGGACAGGGCTAATCTCCTATAATTCACCCCTCCACTTT	CASSSGTGLISYNSPLHF
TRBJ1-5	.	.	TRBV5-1	TGCGCCAGCAGCTTAGGTGGGGTGGTCAATCAGCCCCAGCATTTT	CASSLGGVVNQPQHF
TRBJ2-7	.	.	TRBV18	TGTGCCAGCTCACCATCGCCCTACGAGCAGTACTTC	CASSPSPYEQYF
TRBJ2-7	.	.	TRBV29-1	TGCAGCGTCCACGGGACGGGAGCCTCCTACGAGCAGTACTTC	CSVHGTGASYEQYF
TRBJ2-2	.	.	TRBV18	TGTGCCAGCTCACCACTCGGCAGGGGAAACGGGGAGCTGTTTTTT	CASSPLGRGNGELFF
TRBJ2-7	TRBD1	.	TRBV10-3	TGTGCCATCAGTGAGGACAGGGAAAGCGAGCAGTACTTC	CAISEDRESEQYF
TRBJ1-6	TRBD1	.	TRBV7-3	TGTGCCAGCAGTCGCGGACAGGGTCGACCCCCCCTCCACTTT	CASSRGQGRPPLHF
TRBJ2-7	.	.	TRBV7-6	TGTGCCAGCAGCTCGACGGGGGGCCGTACCTACGAGCAGTACTTC	CASSSTGGRTYEQYF
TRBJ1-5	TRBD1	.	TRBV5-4	TGTGCCAGCAGCTTAGGGGGCAACGACAATCAGCCCCAGCATTTT	CASSLGGNDNQPQHF
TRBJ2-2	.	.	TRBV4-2	TGTGCCAGCAGCCAAGATAGGTCAGGGTCCCCCGGGGAGCTGTTTTTT	CASSQDRSGSPGELFF
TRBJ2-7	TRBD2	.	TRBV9	TGTGCCAGCAGCGCAAGTAGCGGGGTCCGCGAGCAGTACTTC	CASSASSGVREQYF
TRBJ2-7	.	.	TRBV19	TGTGCCAGTAGCTCGGGGTTAGTACCCTACGAGCAGTACTTC	CASSSGLVPYEQYF
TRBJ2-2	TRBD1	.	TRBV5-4	TGTGCCAGCAGCTTGGCAGGGGGAGTCACCGGGGAGCTGTTTTTT	CASSLAGGVTGELFF
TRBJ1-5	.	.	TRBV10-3	TGTGCCATCAGTGAGTACGATCAGCCCCAGCATTTT	CAISEYDQPQHF
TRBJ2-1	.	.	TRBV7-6	TGTGCCAGCAGCCCCAGGTCCGACGTCTACAATGAGCAGTTCTTC	CASSPRSDVYNEQFF
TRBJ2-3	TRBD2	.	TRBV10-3	TGTGCCATCAGTGGAACTAGCGGGGGGGGACCCTACACAGATACGCAGTATTTT	CAISGTSGGGPYTDTQYF
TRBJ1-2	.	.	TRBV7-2	TGTGCCAGCAGCTTAGATCGGGGAGATAGCTATGGCTACACCTTC	CASSLDRGDSYGYTF
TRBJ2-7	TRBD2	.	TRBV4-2	TGTGCCAGCAGCCAAGGTCTCAGCGGGGGGCAGACCTACGAGCAGTACTTC	CASSQGLSGGQTYEQYF
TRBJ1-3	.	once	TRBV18	TGTGCCAGCTCACCACTAACAGGGTCTGGAAACACCATATATTTT	CASSPLTGSGNTIYF
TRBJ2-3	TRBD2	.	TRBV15	TGTGCCACCAGCAAGGAACTAGCGGGGGGGACAGATACGCAGTATTTT	CATSKELAGGTDTQYF
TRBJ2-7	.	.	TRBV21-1	TGTGCCAGCAGCAGTGGGACAGGGCTATCCTACGAGCAGTACTTC	CASSSGTGLSYEQYF
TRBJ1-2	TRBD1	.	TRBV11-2	TGTGCCAGCAGCGTGACAGGGGAAGATGGCTACACCTTC	CASSVTGEDGYTF
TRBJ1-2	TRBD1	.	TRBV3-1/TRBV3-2	TGTGCCAGCGGACAGGGGGACTATGGCTACACCTTC	CASGQGDYGYTF
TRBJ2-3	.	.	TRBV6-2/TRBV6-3	TGTGCCAGCAGTTACTCGTACCGGGGTGATACGCAGTATTTT	CASSYSYRGDTQYF
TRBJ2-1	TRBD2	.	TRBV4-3	TGCGCCAGCAGCCAAGATCTGGCCCGGGGGGGGAGGTATGAGCAGTTCTTC	CASSQDLARGGRYEQFF
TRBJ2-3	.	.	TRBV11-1	TGTGCCAGCAGCTTAGGCGGGGGCAGCACAGATACGCAGTATTTT	CASSLGGGSTDTQYF
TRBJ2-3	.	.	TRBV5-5	TGTGCCAGCAGCTTTATGACTAGCACAGATACGCAGTATTTT	CASSFMTSTDTQYF
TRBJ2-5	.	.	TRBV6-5	TGTGCCAGCAGTTACGGCTTGGACTTGGGGACCCAGTACTTC	CASSYGLDLGTQYF
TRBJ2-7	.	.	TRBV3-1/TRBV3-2	TGTGCCAGCAGCCAAGATGAGGGGCAGTACTTC	CASSQDEGQYF
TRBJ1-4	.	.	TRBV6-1	TGTGCCAGCAGTGAACGGGGGGGGTCCCTGATAGGTGCTAATGAAAAACTGTTTTTT	CASSERGGSLIGANEKLFF
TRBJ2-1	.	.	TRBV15	TGTGCCACCAGCAGCAACTATTGGACTAACTCCTACAATGAGCAGTTCTTC	CATSSNYWTNSYNEQFF
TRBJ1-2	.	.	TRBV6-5	TGTGCCAGCAGTTCCAGGGCAGCTAACTATGGCTACACCTTC	CASSSRAANYGYTF
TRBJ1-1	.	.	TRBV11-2	TGTGCCAGCAGCTTTGGACTACTGAACACTGAAGCTTTCTTT	CASSFGLLNTEAFF
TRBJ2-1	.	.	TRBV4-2	TGTGCCAGCAGCCAAGGGACGGTTGACAATGAGCAGTTCTTC	CASSQGTVDNEQFF
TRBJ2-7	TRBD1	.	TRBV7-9	TGTGCCAGCAGCTTAGGGACAGGGACCGAGCAGTACTTC	CASSLGTGTEQYF
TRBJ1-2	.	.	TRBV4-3	TGCGCCAGCAGCCAAGGTTTGGAATATGGCTACACCTTC	CASSQGLEYGYTF
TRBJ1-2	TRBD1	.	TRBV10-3	TGTGCCATCAGTGAGTCTCTTTCAACGGGACAGGGAGACGGCTACACCTTC	CAISESLSTGQGDGYTF
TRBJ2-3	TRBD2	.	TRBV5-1	TGCGCCAGCAGCCCGGGGACTAGCGGGGGCACAGATACGCAGTATTTT	CASSPGTSGGTDTQYF
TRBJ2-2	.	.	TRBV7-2	TGTGCCAGCAGCCTGGTCTTGGGTGGTCCCGGGGAGCTGTTTTTT	CASSLVLGGPGELFF
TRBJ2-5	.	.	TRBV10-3	TGTGCCATCAGCCCGGGACTCGTGGAGACCCAGTACTTC	CAISPGLVETQYF
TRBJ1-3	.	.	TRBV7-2	TGTGCCAGCAGCTTAGCTCAGGGCGAATCTGGAAACACCATATATTTT	CASSLAQGESGNTIYF
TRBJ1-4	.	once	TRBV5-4	TGTGCCAGCAGCCTCAGCTCGGGGGCAGCGGAAAAACTGTTTTTT	CASSLSSGAAEKLFF
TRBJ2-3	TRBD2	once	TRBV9	TGTGCCAGCAGCGTTAGGAGCGGGGGGGCAGGAGATACGCAGTATTTT	CASSVRSGGAGDTQYF
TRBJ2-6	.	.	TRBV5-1	TGCGCCAGCAGCCCGGGGTTCTCTGGGGCCAACGTCCTGACTTTC	CASSPGFSGANVLTF
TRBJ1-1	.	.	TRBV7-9	TGTGCCAGCAGCCCCTCGAATCAGGGAACGAACACTGAAGCTTTCTTT	CASSPSNQGTNTEAFF
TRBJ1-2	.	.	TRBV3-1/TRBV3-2	TGTGCCAGCAGCCTAGCAGGTCATAAGACGTTCTATGGCTACACCTTC	CASSLAGHKTFYGYTF
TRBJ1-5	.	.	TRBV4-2	TGTGCCAGCAGCCAAGATAATATGCAGGGATTACAGCCCCAGCATTTT	CASSQDNMQGLQPQHF
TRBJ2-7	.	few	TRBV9	TGTGCCAGCAGCCGAAGGGCAAGTTCCCACGAGCAGTACTTC	CASSRRASSHEQYF
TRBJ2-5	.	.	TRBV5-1	TGCGCCAGCAGCTTGGGTTCAGAAGAGACCCAGTACTTC	CASSLGSEETQYF
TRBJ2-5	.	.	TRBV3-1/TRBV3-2	TGTGCCAGCAGCCAAGATATAGTAGTACGGACCCCTCAAGAGACCCAGTACTTC	CASSQDIVVRTPQETQYF